The clone carrying this TCR beta chain was seen ten or more times. The target antigen is unknown. The library was prepared for alpha chains; this beta chain is a stray read, so its frequency means little. In the library, each TCR cDNA molecule bore its own unique molecular identifier. In TCRdb, the 5' RACE reads were re-called with MiXCR into one record per CDR3 protein. The table shows roughly 16,000 distinct CDR3 sequences, with 5% to 7.5% occurring only once. This entry is derived from a study of spatial heterogeneity in lung cancer. Across the whole study: The study consistently detected more beta-chain than alpha-chain sequences. Study-wide findings and caveats: There was tracking of ubiquitous and regional nonsynonymous mutations by the respective counts of ubiquitous and regional expanded TCRs. Counts of expanded alpha and beta TCRs within tumors tracked the tumor nonsynonymous mutation count.

Germline CDR1 and CDR2: SNHLY and FYNNEI. Trimming removed 4 bases from V and 5 bases from J, with 11 bases in between. The CDR3 has 13 amino acids. The time point: sample taken at primary tumor resection. Unsorted whole RNA from tumor, nontumor lung or frozen PBMC underwent sequencing. Sequences were derived from lung tumor tissue, sampled at surgery. V is TRBV2 and J is TRBJ1-1, with D possibly TRBD1 on 5 matching bases. The origin of this receptor is a male donor with early-stage non-small cell lung cancer. The CDR3 DNA follows: TGTGCCAGCAGTGCCAATTGGGGGACTGAAGCTTTCTTT. As protein: CASSANWGTEAFF. The full variable domain, in which reference TRBV2 and TRBJ1-1 provide the parts outside the CDR3, is EPEVTQTPSHQVTQMGQEVILRCVPISNHLYFYWYRQILGQKVEFLVSFYNNEISEKSEIFDDQFSVERPDGSNFTLKIRSTKLEDSAMYFCASSANWGTEAFFGQGTRLTVV.